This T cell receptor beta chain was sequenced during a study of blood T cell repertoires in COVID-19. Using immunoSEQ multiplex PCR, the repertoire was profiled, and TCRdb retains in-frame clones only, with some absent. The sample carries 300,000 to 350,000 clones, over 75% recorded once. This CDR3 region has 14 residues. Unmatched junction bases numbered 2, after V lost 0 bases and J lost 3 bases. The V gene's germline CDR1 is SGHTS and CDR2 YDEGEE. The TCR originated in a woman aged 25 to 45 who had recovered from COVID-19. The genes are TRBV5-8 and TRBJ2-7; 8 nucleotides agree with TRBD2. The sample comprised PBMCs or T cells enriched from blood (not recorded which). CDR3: CASSLAGGDYEQYF. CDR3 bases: TGTGCCAGCAGCTTGGCCGGGGGGGACTACGAGCAGTACTTC.